Here is one T cell receptor beta chain with its context. Its antigen has not been determined. No much larger clonotype is one base removed from it; base qualities were not supplied. The data belong to a study of shared clonotypes between healthy human individuals (dated by TCRdb to the early 2020s). Looking at the study overall: The cohort included three men and two women between 18 and 49 years of age. For each donor, CD4 naive and CD4 memory were each run on three plates, CD8 naive on two plates, and CD8 memory on one plate. To estimate repertoire size and how much clonotype sharing occurs between individuals, the study deeply sequenced the blood TCR repertoires of a handful of healthy adults. To increase sequencing depth and limit assay-specific biases, TCR repertoire library preparation and sequencing were carried out by different laboratories using diverse techniques. Between about 0.8 and 8.9 billion PBMCs per donor were obtained by leukapheresis. Overall study results and their limits: When a few donors were compared, the shared fraction of clonotypes was about 5% for naive CD4, around 3.5% for naive CD8, 2.3% for memory CD4, and less than 0.5% for memory CD8. Larger estimated clonotype richness was generally found for naive subsets than for memory subsets. Sampling was restricted to blood, and TCR repertoires in tissue are likely to differ from TCR repertoires in blood. Pairwise subsampling indicated that sequencing depth was expected to affect the degree of clonotype sharing among donors. The small number of donors limited the genetic and exposure-history diversity represented. Rarefaction of sorted-subset datasets indicated incomplete sequencing despite the large sequencing depth. Higher generation probabilities were observed for clonotypes shared by all four sorted-subset donors than for non-shared clonotypes.

The CDR3 measures 14 amino acids from cysteine to phenylalanine. Only the CDR3 region is kept as DNA, spanning 42 bases read in frame from base 1. CDR1 is given as MNHNY and CDR2 as SVGAGI, both from the germline V gene (reference sequence). The V end loses 6 bases and the J end loses 4 bases, and a stretch of 15 bases separates them. CD8 naive samples consisted of CD45RO-negative cells that were positively selected for CCR7, yielding a CD45RA+CCR7+ population without TemRA cells. Donors were healthy HIV-negative adults with no recently reported acute infections or vaccinations. Every donor was a Caucasian adult living in Nashville, Tennessee, USA. Blood was obtained by leukapheresis, after which PBMCs were separated by Ficoll-Histopaque density gradient centrifugation and cryopreserved in liquid nitrogen vapor phase. Purity and quantity of every magnetically sorted T cell population were checked by analytical flow cytometry. Genomic DNA was isolated from each sorted fraction and quantified by UV absorbance on a Nanodrop 2000c.

Using the deep immunoSEQ assay, multiplex PCR amplified TCR CDR3 regions from genomic DNA. Genomic DNA extracted from each cell subset was distributed evenly over all wells of several immunoSEQ 96-well plates, and each plate served as one replicate. For sorted subsets, roughly 0.2 ug genomic DNA, equal to some 28,000 T cell genomes, was loaded into each replicate PCR. Purified libraries were quantified with a Qubit 3.0 fluorometer, sized on a Bioanalyzer 2100, and re-quantified with the KAPA Library Quantification kit. A separate single-read 150-cycle Illumina NextSeq 550 flow cell was used to sequence each immunoSEQ 96-well plate. Turning to the authors' computational methods: Because the immunoSEQ output included only junctional sequences and no quality scores, the filtering could not be the same as the filtering used for full-length reads. Sequences were annotated with PyIR, a Python wrapper for IgBLAST v1.9, and V/J genes and CDR3 were assigned using IMGT germline references. Any read was removed if the V/J assignment was weak (E-value above 1e-6), the CDR3 was missing, or the read contained stop codons, out-of-frame junctions, or ambiguous translated residues. V3J clonotypes were defined as sequences sharing an identical inferred V gene, J gene, and CDR3 amino acid sequence. Percentage overlap between repertoires was calculated by dividing the number of shared unique clonotypes by the size of the smaller repertoire. Three approaches were used to assess repertoire richness: RTK rarefaction, the Chao1 estimator, and Recon v2.1 estimates of unobserved clonotypes. Generation probabilities were computed with OLGA for all TCRbeta clonotypes obtained by the gDNA method from several donors. Imported from immuneACCESS, the table was reduced by TCRdb to in-frame sequences with V and J called. These copies leave out some clones; in studies compared against another copy, an unresolved V gene accounts for under half, and the cause of the remainder is not known. The V and J calls and clone size are taken from that table; D and trimming were inferred from the DNA. The sample profile shows fewer than 850,000 clones; around 96% of them were found once. Jointly, the top ten make up approximately 0.2% of the sample.

The sequenced sample consisted of naive CD8+ T cells sorted from blood. Interpreted using the paper, the cell subset or site label stands for: CD45RA+CCR7+. This TCR was sampled from a man aged 25 to 40 in good health. This receptor chain uses TRBV6-6 and TRBJ1-2; matching of 6 bases hints at TRBD1 as the D gene. The DNA sequence is given as TGTGCCAGCAGCTCCCAGGGGTTCGGCTATGGCTACACCTTC. Its coded protein is CASSSQGFGYGYTF.